This T cell receptor beta chain derives from a study of T cells in Graves' hyperthyroidism and ophthalmopathy. For the study at large: Before treatment of any kind, peripheral blood was taken at initial diagnosis.

Study-wide findings and caveats: Ophthalmopathy, as predicted by the model, came a median roughly 6.5 months after the prediction.

This sample holds PBMCs from roughly 10 ml fresh peripheral blood. Amplified TCR beta CDR3 regions came from RNA transcripts. First-round RT-PCR of the TCR CDR3 relied on the HTBI primer set. MiXCR was run by TCRdb on the multiplex PCR reads, yielding one entry per CDR3 protein. Among roughly 350,000 distinct CDR3 sequences, around 13% were seen once, and the ten largest hold approximately 25%. This clonotype was counted at least ten times. Antigen: not known. This clonotype originated in a woman in her twenties or thirties with Graves' hyperthyroidism. Specimen: blood.

CDR3 protein: CASSTDGSSYNEQFF. The DNA of the CDR3 is TGTGCCAGTAGTACCGACGGGAGCTCCTACAATGAGCAGTTCTTC. The V and J genes are TRBV19 and TRBJ2-1; D perhaps matches TRBD2 (6 bases). CDR1 and CDR2 from the germline V gene are LNHDA and SQIVND (reference sequence). V lost 4 bases and J 0 bases, leaving 10 bases between the germline ends. This CDR3 is 15 amino acids long.